Shown below are 7 T cell receptor beta chains from a single sample sequenced in a study of a mutant IDH1 vaccine in newly diagnosed glioma. The time point denotes: week 11, during vaccination. Doses comprised 300 ug of mutant IDH1 20-mer peptide each, plus topical imiquimod. Their antigens remain unidentified. TCRdb's table, derived via immunoSEQ multiplex PCR, lists solely in-frame clones and lacks some. The sample lists tens of thousands of clones, less than 80% occurring once. Sequencing used PBMCs, obtained from a glioma patient whose treatment included an IDH1 peptide vaccine. Receptors were obtained from a man between 40 and 49 years old with glioma.

The genes are TRBV5-1 and TRBJ1-4, with no clear D. Trimming removed 2 bases at V and 2 bases at J, with 13 bases between. CDR1 SGHRS and CDR2 YFSETQ come from the germline V gene. The CDR3 runs to 16 residues. The CDR3 loop reads CASSLTSVGTNEKLFF. In nucleotides, the CDR3 is TGCGCCAGCAGCTTAACCTCGGTCGGGACTAATGAAAAACTGTTTTTT.

J is TRBJ1-2 and V is TRBV25-1; possible D gene TRBD1, 5 bases. The CDR3 sequence is 16 residues long. Trimming left V 3 bases short and J 2 bases short, with 16 bases between. Germline CDR1 MGHDK, CDR2 SYGVNS. CDR3 nucleotide sequence: TGTGCCAGCAGTGACGGGGCTAAAGGTACAAACTATGGCTACACCTTC. This gives the protein CASSDGAKGTNYGYTF.

The chain joins TRBV11-2 to TRBJ2-1; TRBD1 agrees at 11 bases. The ends lost 5 bases at V and 5 bases at J; junction bases unmatched: 5. In germline, CDR1 is SGHAT, CDR2 FQNNGV. This CDR3 is 15 amino acids long. The CDR3 protein is CASSPDRGLNNEQFF. CDR3 DNA sequence: TGTGCCAGCAGCCCGGACAGGGGGCTGAACAATGAGCAGTTCTTC.

The J gene is TRBJ1-1, the V gene TRBV19; 10 nucleotides line up with TRBD1. V shed 4 bases and J 4 bases; nucleotides not matched to a gene: 9. This CDR3 has 16 residues. Germline CDR1 LNHDA, CDR2 SQIVND (reference sequence). The CDR3 sequence: CASSTSGQGLFTEAFF. CDR3 bases: TGTGCCAGTAGTACCTCGGGACAGGGGCTTTTCACTGAAGCTTTCTTT.

The gene calls are TRBV7-2 and TRBJ2-7; tentative D call: TRBD1 (6 bases). This CDR3 has 13 residues. Trimming left V 3 bases short and J 5 bases short, with 11 bases between. Looked up from germline, CDR1 is SGHTA and CDR2 is FQGNSA. The CDR3 DNA sequence: TGTGCCAGCAGCTTCCGCAGGGGTCACGAGCAGTACTTC. It translates to CASSFRRGHEQYF.

The chain employs TRBV7-6 and TRBJ1-1; 8 positions agree with TRBD1. CDR3 size: 14 residues. The germline V gene has CDR1 SGHVS and CDR2 FNYEAQ. Unmatched junction bases numbered 0, after V lost 3 bases and J lost 0 bases. The CDR3 coding sequence is TGTGCCAGCAGCTTGGGACAGGTGAACACTGAAGCTTTCTTT. Translated: CASSLGQVNTEAFF.

This chain connects TRBV19 to TRBJ1-2; 7 bases match TRBD1. Germline lookup yields CDR1 LNHDA and CDR2 SQIVND (reference sequence). This CDR3 has 13 residues. The V and J ends lost 5 bases and 5 bases, in that order; junction bases with no gene match: 5. Here the CDR3 reads CASSAGQIYGYTF. The CDR3 nucleotides are TGTGCCAGTAGTGCGGGACAGATTTATGGCTACACCTTC.